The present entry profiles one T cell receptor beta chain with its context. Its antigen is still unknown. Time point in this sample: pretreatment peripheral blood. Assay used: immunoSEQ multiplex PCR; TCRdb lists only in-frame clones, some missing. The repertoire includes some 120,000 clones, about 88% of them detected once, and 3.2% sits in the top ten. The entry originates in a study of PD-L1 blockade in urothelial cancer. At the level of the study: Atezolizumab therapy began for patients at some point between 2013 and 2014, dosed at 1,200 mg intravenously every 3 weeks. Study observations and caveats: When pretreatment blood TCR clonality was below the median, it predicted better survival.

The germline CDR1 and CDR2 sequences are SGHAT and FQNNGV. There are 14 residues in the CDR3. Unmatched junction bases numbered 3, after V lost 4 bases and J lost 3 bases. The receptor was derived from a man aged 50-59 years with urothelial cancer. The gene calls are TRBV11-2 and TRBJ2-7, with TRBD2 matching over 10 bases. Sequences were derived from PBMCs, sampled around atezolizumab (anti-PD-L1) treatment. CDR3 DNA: TGTGCCAGCAGCTCTAGCGGGAGTGGCTACGAGCAGTACTTC. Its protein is CASSSSGSGYEQYF.